The rows below give T cell receptor beta chains drawn from one sample of a study of OX40 agonist ivuxolimab in advanced cancers. Clones were sequenced by immunoSEQ multiplex PCR, and TCRdb holds only the in-frame ones, with some missing. The sample lists over 70,000 clones, over 75% seen once, with 0.25% to 0.3% in the top ten. Sequenced here: CD4+ or CD8+ T cells sorted from blood, sampled in a trial of the OX40 agonist ivuxolimab. Receptor source: an adult with an advanced solid tumor such as melanoma, head and neck, liver or kidney cancer. The CDR3 runs from the conserved cysteine through the conserved F or W. Clone size is shown for a subset of rows, as once, few, many or a class of expanded clone.

cdr3_aa clone_size v_call cdr3_length
CASSPLRDEQFF . TRBV18 12
CASWSVRGSETQYF . TRBV6-1 14
CASSPGTANYGYTF . TRBV5-1 14
CASSLTSGANTGELFF . TRBV5-1 16
CASSIFGTGSYEQYF . TRBV19 15
CASSPNRGGLAGRPYNEQFF . TRBV4-1 20
CASSPRQGVNQPQHF . TRBV11-2 15
CASSPPDGSLGEKLFF . TRBV4-1 16
CSAREDTEAFF . TRBV20-1 11
CAGSGSYGYTF . TRBV30 11
CASSDVLTNSPLHF . TRBV6-1 14
CASSRDRGGFEQYF . TRBV6-6 14
CASSPGTANTGELFF . TRBV5-1 15
CASSPEAQTPGDQPQHF . TRBV18 17
CASSPPGTGGLEAFF . TRBV18 15
CASSVGPGTGRSNEQFF . TRBV9 17
CASSRQTNTEAFF . TRBV7-3 13
CASSTDRKNTEAFF . TRBV18 14
CASSPGQGASNTEAFF . TRBV5-1 16
CASSGGTGPGNTIYF . TRBV5-1 15
CAWSRWDTGELFF few TRBV30 13
CASSLWPKTGELFF . TRBV27 14
CASIERPGTKAVAQHF . TRBV19 16
CASIGAGEQYF . TRBV6-5 11
CASSQDGAGLRGQYF . TRBV4-2 15
CSARGDETQYF once TRBV20-1 11
CASSLALGGGGHTQYF once TRBV7-2 16
CASSLRGGGGRAKTEAFF . TRBV7-2 18
CASSLAGRGQDGYTF . TRBV5-1 15
CASSLGTASNQPQHF . TRBV5-4 15
CASSLVVGPKVGELFF . TRBV5-1 16
CASSLYGGGEAFF many TRBV5-4 13
CASSQENQGTRYEQYF . TRBV4-1 16